These 21 T cell receptor beta chains originate from one sample sequenced in a study of control samples from healthy donors and cancer patients. Assay used: immunoSEQ multiplex PCR; TCRdb lists only in-frame clones, some missing. The sample carries tens of thousands of clones, over 80% recorded once. Sequencing used blood. These receptors all come from a man aged 25-45 years in good health.

This clone was observed a single time. The rearrangement links TRBV6-1 to TRBJ1-6; D remains unclear. Germline-derived CDR1 and CDR2 are MNHNS and SASEGT. The CDR3 has 13 amino acids. Trimming shortened V by 3 bases and J by 7 bases, and 7 bases separated the two germline ends. In nucleotides, the CDR3 is TGTGCCAGCAGTGAGACATGGAATTCACCCCTCCACTTT. Translation gives CASSETWNSPLHF.

The chain couples TRBV5-5 to TRBJ1-1; possibly TRBD1 for D (5 bases). There are 14 residues in the CDR3. Germline V gene lookup returns CDR1 SGHKS and CDR2 YYEKEE (reference sequence). Trimming pared 4 bases from V and 5 bases from J, leaving 15 bases between. Here the CDR3 reads CASSREAGRTEAFF. The CDR3 DNA sequence: TGTGCCAGCAGCCGAGAAGCAGGGAGAACTGAAGCTTTCTTT.

Concerning this clone itself: A junction end diverges from the germline sequence, so it may reflect a read error. V and J are TRBV30 and TRBJ2-7; D tentatively fits TRBD1 or TRBD2 (5 bases each). The CDR3 runs 13 residues. Germline V gene lookup returns CDR1 GTSNPN and CDR2 SVGIG (reference sequence). DNA of the CDR3: TGTGCCTGGAGTGGGGACCGATCCTACGAGCAGCACTTC. It yields the protein CAWSGDRSYEQHF.

This clone showed up just a few times. The chain combines TRBV7-8 with TRBJ1-4, with D perhaps TRBD1 (5 bases). V lost 4 bases and J 7 bases, leaving 25 bases between the germline ends. Germline loops: CDR1 SGHVS, CDR2 FQNEAQ. This CDR3 comprises 18 residues. CDR3: CASSSIRKGLRVVEKLFF. CDR3 sequence (DNA): TGTGCCAGCAGCTCAATACGAAAGGGACTGCGAGTTGTTGAAAAACTGTTTTTT.

The chain links TRBV19 to TRBJ2-2; 9 bases agree with TRBD1. Germline V CDR1 and CDR2: LNHDA, SQIVND (reference sequence). This CDR3 spans 16 amino acids. After removal of 7 bases from V and 4 bases from J, the junction contained 10 bases not matched to a gene. CDR3 bases: TGTGCCAGTAATAAGCTGGGACAGGGCCCCACCGGGGAGCTGTTTTTT. It translates to CASNKLGQGPTGELFF.

A single count supports this clone. The V and J genes are TRBV5-8 and TRBJ2-7; 10 nucleotides match TRBD1. Per germline, CDR1 SGHTS and CDR2 YDEGEE. The CDR3 has 16 residues. V lost 1 base to trimming and J lost 5 bases; unmatched junction nucleotides: 9. The CDR3 coding sequence is TGTGCCAGCAGCTTGAGCTTGGACAGGGGGAACGACGAGCAGTACTTC. Translated: CASSLSLDRGNDEQYF.

The rearrangement links TRBV6-4 to TRBJ1-1; D may be TRBD1 (5 bases). V was clipped by 4 bases and J by 1 base, with 19 bases between them. Germline lookup yields CDR1 MRHNA and CDR2 SNTAGT. This CDR3 has 17 amino acids. The CDR3 loop is CASSVALRGDENTEAFF. In nucleotides, the CDR3 is TGTGCCAGCAGTGTCGCTTTGAGGGGCGATGAGAACACTGAAGCTTTCTTT.

The chain links TRBV4-1 to TRBJ1-3; D unresolved. Germline loops: CDR1 MGHRA, CDR2 YSYEKL. The CDR3 totals 14 residues. Trimming took 0 bases from V and 4 from J, leaving 7 bases between them. The chain's CDR3 is CASSQDFGGNTIYF. Written as DNA, the CDR3 is TGCGCCAGCAGCCAAGATTTTGGCGGAAACACCATATATTTT.

The rearrangement joins TRBV27 to TRBJ1-2; D unresolved. V was pared by 1 base and J by 0 bases, with 6 bases between. This CDR3 is built from 14 residues. The germline V gene encodes CDR1 MNHEY and CDR2 SMNVEV (reference sequence). The CDR3 sequence: CASSLYASNYGYTF. CDR3 nucleotides: TGTGCCAGCAGTTTATATGCATCTAACTATGGCTACACCTTC.

The chain combines TRBV5-4 with TRBJ2-3, with D possibly being TRBD2 (5 bases). The germline V gene has CDR1 SGHNT and CDR2 YYREEE (reference sequence). The CDR3 is 13 amino acids. V was pared by 3 bases and J by 3 bases, with 8 bases between. The CDR3 DNA sequence: TGTGCCAGCAGCTCCCGGGGAACAGATACGCAGTATTTT. This sequence encodes CASSSRGTDTQYF.

The rearrangement joins TRBV12-3 or TRBV12-4 to TRBJ1-2; 8 bases align to TRBD1. This CDR3 has 13 residues. With V trimmed by 1 base and J by 5 bases, 0 bases remained unmatched. The CDR3 sequence is CASSLGQGYGYTF. CDR3 coding DNA: TGTGCCAGCAGTTTAGGACAGGGGTATGGCTACACCTTC.

The chain couples TRBV25-1 to TRBJ2-2, with a tentative D call TRBD2 (5 bases). Germline V gene lookup returns CDR1 MGHDK and CDR2 SYGVNS. This CDR3 region has 16 residues. Trimming removed 2 bases from V and 2 bases from J, with 12 bases in between. CDR3 nucleotide sequence: TGTGCCAGCAGTGAAGCGCGTCGGGGAAACACCGGGGAGCTGTTTTTT. This translates into CASSEARRGNTGELFF.

This chain links TRBV11-1 with TRBJ1-6; no firm D call. CDR1 is SGHAT, CDR2 FQDESV, per germline (reference sequence). Trimming took 5 bases from V and 7 from J, leaving 12 bases between them. This CDR3 is built from 14 residues. CDR3 protein: CASSHDGGNSPLHF. The DNA for the CDR3 is TGTGCCAGCAGCCACGACGGAGGAAATTCACCCCTCCACTTT.

The J gene is TRBJ2-3, the V gene TRBV6-5; D is possibly TRBD1 (6 bases). Trimming removed 7 bases from V and 2 bases from J, with 13 bases in between. CDR1 and CDR2 from the germline V gene are MNHEY and SVGAGI. The CDR3 sequence is 14 residues long. The CDR3 coding sequence is TGTGCCAGCATTCGCCGGGACAACACAGATACGCAGTATTTT. Translation gives CASIRRDNTDTQYF.

The genes are TRBV4-2 and TRBJ2-3; 8 nucleotides line up with TRBD2. CDR1 is LGHNA, CDR2 YNFKEQ, per germline. The CDR3 sequence is 17 residues long. The J segment lost 1 base and the V segment lost 4 bases, leaving 10 bases of the junction unmatched. This CDR3 is CASSPIGSRGGTDTQYF. CDR3 in DNA: TGTGCCAGCAGCCCCATTGGGTCGCGGGGGGGCACAGATACGCAGTATTTT.

The rearrangement links TRBV3-1 (or the pseudogene TRBV3-2) to TRBJ2-7; D is tentatively TRBD1 or TRBD2 (5 bases each). V was cut by 1 base and J by 6 bases, with 10 bases left in between. Germline V gene lookup returns CDR1 LGHDT and CDR2 YNNKEL (reference sequence). CDR3 length: 13 residues. The CDR3 region has the DNA TGTGCCAGCAGCCAAGTGGAAGGGACCGAGCAGTACTTC. This gives the protein CASSQVEGTEQYF.

The CDR3 DNA reads TGTGCCACCAGCAGAGATTACGACCCCATCTATGGCTACACCTTC. It is translated as CATSRDYDPIYGYTF. The gene calls are TRBV15 and TRBJ1-2; D gene unclear. V was trimmed by 0 bases and J by 4 bases, leaving 12 bases between them. Per germline, CDR1 LNHNV and CDR2 YYDKDF (reference sequence). The CDR3 runs 15 residues.

This rearrangement joins TRBV30 to TRBJ1-6; 7 bases agree with TRBD1. This CDR3 region has 14 residues. Germline V CDR1 and CDR2: GTSNPN, SVGIG (reference sequence). V lost 5 bases to trimming and J lost 7 bases; unmatched junction nucleotides: 8. The CDR3 nucleotides read TGTGCCTGGGGGTCGGGACAGCTCAATTCACCCCTCCACTTT. This gives the protein CAWGSGQLNSPLHF.

The chain couples TRBV7-2 to TRBJ2-7; weak D call: TRBD1 (6 bases). The CDR3 is made up of 13 amino acids. From germline, CDR1 is SGHTA and CDR2 FQGNSA. Trimming removed 0 bases at V and 7 bases at J, with 10 bases between. The CDR3 DNA reads TGTGCCAGCAGCTTAGCGGGGGCTTGGGAGCAGTACTTC. Protein: CASSLAGAWEQYF.

The rearrangement links TRBV21-1 to TRBJ1-6. TRBV21-1 is a pseudogene locus. The CDR3 spans 19 residues. CDR3 residues: CASSPHRDGVLLARSPLHF. DNA for the CDR3: TGTGCCAGCAGTCCCCACCGGGACGGGGTCCTTCTGGCAAGGTCACCCCTCCACTTT.

The CDR3 DNA reads TGTGCCAGCAGCACCGACCCGTCGGGCACCTACGAGCAGTACTTC. Residues: CASSTDPSGTYEQYF. The chain has TRBV9 and TRBJ2-7, with no clear D. V lost 4 bases and J 2 bases, leaving 16 bases between the germline ends. The CDR3 is 15 residues long. Germline V gives CDR1 SGDLS, CDR2 YYNGEE.